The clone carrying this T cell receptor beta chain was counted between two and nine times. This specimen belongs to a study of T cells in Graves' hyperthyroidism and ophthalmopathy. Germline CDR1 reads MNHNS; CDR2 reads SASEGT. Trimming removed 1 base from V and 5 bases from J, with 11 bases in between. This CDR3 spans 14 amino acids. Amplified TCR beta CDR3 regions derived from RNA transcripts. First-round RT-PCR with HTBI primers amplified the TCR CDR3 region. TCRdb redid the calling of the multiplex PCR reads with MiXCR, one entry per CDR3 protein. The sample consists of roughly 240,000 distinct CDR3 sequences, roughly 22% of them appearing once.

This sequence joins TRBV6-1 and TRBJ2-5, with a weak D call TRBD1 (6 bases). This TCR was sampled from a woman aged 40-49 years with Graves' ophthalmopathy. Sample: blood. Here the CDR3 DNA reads TGTGCCAGCAGTGAAGACAGGGCTAGGGAGACCCAGTACTTC. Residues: CASSEDRARETQYF.